This passage covers 16 T cell receptor beta chains from one sample sequenced in a study of blood T cell repertoires in COVID-19. Profiling relied on immunoSEQ multiplex PCR, and the TCRdb table lists in-frame clones only, not all of them. This table holds around 120,000 clones, around 87% found once. Sample: peripheral blood. The receptor set was obtained from a woman aged 70-85 years with acute or convalescent COVID-19.

The V and J genes are TRBV30 and TRBJ1-5, with a tentative D call TRBD1 (6 bases). This CDR3 contains 13 residues. The V gene's germline CDR1 is GTSNPN and CDR2 SVGIG (reference sequence). V lost 1 base to trimming and J lost 6 bases, with 10 bases between them. The CDR3 spells CAWSATGRQPQHF. Here the CDR3 DNA reads TGTGCCTGGAGTGCTACAGGGCGTCAGCCCCAGCATTTT. Full variable domain (outside the CDR3, taken from reference TRBV30 and TRBJ1-5): SQTIHQWPATLVQPVGSPLSLECTVEGTSNPNLYWYRQAAGRGLQLLFYSVGIGQISSEVPQNLSASRPQDRQFILSSKKLLLSDSGFYLCAWSATGRQPQHFGDGTRLSIL.

With regard to this clone: Distinct nucleotide sequences in the sample also encode this CDR3. The chain combines TRBV5-1 with TRBJ2-5, with D perhaps TRBD2 (6 bases). Trimming removed 0 bases at V and 5 bases at J, with 8 bases between. From germline, CDR1 is SGHRS and CDR2 YFSETQ. CDR3 length: 13 amino acids. In nucleotides, the CDR3 is TGCGCCAGCAGCTTGGGGGGAGGCGAGACCCAGTACTTC. Translation: CASSLGGGETQYF.

V usage is TRBV7-3 and J usage is TRBJ2-3; D is unresolved. This CDR3 comprises 13 residues. Between the trimmed V and J ends, which lost 2 bases and 4 bases, there was a span of 7 bases. Germline CDR1 SGHTA, CDR2 FQGTGA. CDR3 sequence (DNA): TGTGCCAGCAGCTTATCTATCTCAGATACGCAGTATTTT. It is translated as CASSLSISDTQYF.

This chain uses TRBV25-1 with TRBJ1-1; D is undetermined. V shed 6 bases and J shed 4 bases, with 6 bases lying between them. The CDR3 totals 11 residues. CDR1 and CDR2 from the germline V gene are MGHDK and SYGVNS. The CDR3 loop reads CASRTGTEAFF. The CDR3 DNA follows: TGTGCCAGCAGGACGGGCACTGAAGCTTTCTTT.

CDR3 nucleotide sequence: TGTGCCAGCAGGGTTACCGGGACAGGTGACACTGAAGCTTTCTTT. Protein product: CASRVTGTGDTEAFF. The chain couples TRBV6-5 to TRBJ1-1; 8 positions match TRBD1. V shed 6 bases, J shed 3 bases, and the junction held 9 bases outside the gene matches. This CDR3 is built from 15 residues. Germline lookup yields CDR1 MNHEY and CDR2 SVGAGI.

The chain recombines TRBV28 with TRBJ1-6; D perhaps matches TRBD1 (6 bases). From germline, CDR1 is MDHEN and CDR2 SYDVKM. This CDR3 spans 16 amino acids. V was cut by 0 bases and J by 7 bases, with 13 bases left in between. CDR3 sequence reads: CASSLWSAGGNSPLHF. CDR3 bases: TGTGCCAGCAGTTTATGGTCCGCGGGGGGCAATTCACCCCTCCACTTT.

The chain has TRBV7-3 and TRBJ2-3; 8 bases line up with TRBD2. This CDR3 has 16 residues. Germline loops: CDR1 SGHTA, CDR2 FQGTGA. Trimming removed 2 bases from V and 3 bases from J; junction bases left unmatched: 7. The CDR3 DNA is TGTGCCAGCAGCTTAGTAGGCGGGGGGATAACAGATACGCAGTATTTT. Amino acids: CASSLVGGGITDTQYF.

This chain links TRBV19 with TRBJ1-4, with D uncertain. From germline, CDR1 is LNHDA and CDR2 SQIVND (reference sequence). V was pared by 5 bases and J by 8 bases, with 15 bases between. The CDR3 has 14 amino acids. Here the CDR3 DNA reads TGTGCCAGTAGTGGCGAGCCGGGTACAGAAAAACTGTTTTTT. Amino acid sequence: CASSGEPGTEKLFF.

The V and J genes are TRBV7-2 and TRBJ2-2, with D possibly being TRBD2 (6 bases). CDR3 length: 17 amino acids. The ends were cut back, 1 base at V and 8 bases at J, with 20 bases in the middle. CDR1 and CDR2 from the germline V gene are SGHTA and FQGNSA. The CDR3 sequence is CASSLDPAGSAKGELFF. The CDR3 nucleotides are TGTGCCAGCAGCTTAGACCCAGCGGGTTCCGCCAAGGGGGAGCTGTTTTTT.

This chain links TRBV6-7 with TRBJ2-7, with a possible D match to TRBD2 (6 bases). TRBV6-7 is an open reading frame whose function is uncertain. The CDR3 loop spans 16 amino acids. V lost 2 bases to trimming and J lost 4 bases, with 18 bases between them. CDR3 sequence: CASSYGRRGVLYEQYF. The CDR3 DNA reads TGTGCCAGCAGTTACGGGCGGCGGGGCGTATTGTACGAGCAGTACTTC.

The rearrangement links TRBV5-1 to TRBJ1-1; 8 positions agree with TRBD1. J was trimmed by 3 bases and V by 3 bases; bases with no gene match: 7. Germline V lookup: CDR1 SGHRS, CDR2 YFSETQ. The CDR3 is 15 residues long. In nucleotides, the CDR3 is TGCGCCAGCAGCTCGCAGGGGGCATGGGACACTGAAGCTTTCTTT. It translates to CASSSQGAWDTEAFF.

The rearrangement links TRBV11-3 to TRBJ2-1, with D possibly being TRBD1 (5 bases). This CDR3 comprises 18 residues. V gave up 1 base and J gave up 0 bases, with 16 bases separating them. The germline V gene encodes CDR1 SGHNT and CDR2 YENEEA. The CDR3: CASSLGGRALSSYNEQFF. The CDR3 region has the DNA TGTGCCAGCAGCTTAGGGGGCAGGGCACTTAGCTCCTACAATGAGCAGTTCTTC.

The chain is built from TRBV7-9 and TRBJ2-7; 9 positions agree with TRBD2. Germline loops: CDR1 SEHNR, CDR2 FQNEAQ (reference sequence). The J segment lost 0 bases and the V segment lost 5 bases, leaving 2 bases of the junction unmatched. The CDR3 contains 14 residues. CDR3 protein: CASSPSGVSYEQYF. CDR3 coding DNA: TGTGCCAGCAGCCCTAGCGGGGTCTCCTACGAGCAGTACTTC. The variable domain in full, with the rest retrieved from reference TRBV7-9 and TRBJ2-7, is DTGVSQNPRHKITKRGQNVTFRCDPISEHNRLYWYRQTLGQGPEFLTYFQNEAQLEKSRLLSDRFSAERPKGSFSTLEIQRTEQGDSAMYLCASSPSGVSYEQYFGPGTRLTVT.

This chain uses TRBV11-2 with TRBJ2-2, with TRBD1 identical over 8 bases. V trimming: 5 bases; J trimming: 4 bases; junction bases outside the gene matches: 6. The CDR3 covers 15 residues. The germline gives CDR1 SGHAT, CDR2 FQNNGV. The CDR3 spells CASSIRDRPTGELFF. CDR3 in DNA: TGTGCCAGCAGCATTCGGGACAGGCCCACCGGGGAGCTGTTTTTT.

The CDR3 region is CAWTVFAEAFF. The CDR3 DNA sequence: TGTGCCTGGACAGTGTTCGCTGAAGCTTTCTTT. The genes are TRBV30 and TRBJ1-1, with no clear D. With 4 bases removed from V and 6 bases from J, the gap between germline ends came to 9 bases. Germline V gives CDR1 GTSNPN, CDR2 SVGIG (reference sequence). This CDR3 spans 11 amino acids.

V is TRBV10-1 and J is TRBJ1-1, with D uncertain. The length of the CDR3 is 13 residues. The germline gives CDR1 WNHNN, CDR2 SYGVQD (reference sequence). The V and J ends lost 3 bases and 0 bases respectively, with 5 bases between them. CDR3 coding DNA: TGCGCCAGCAGTGAATCTATGAACACTGAAGCTTTCTTT. It translates to CASSESMNTEAFF.